Each of the 6 T cell receptor beta chains below was sequenced from the same sample in a study of T cell responses to AZD1222 COVID-19 vaccine. Here immunoSEQ multiplex PCR was the method, and the copy in TCRdb shows in-frame clones only, minus some. The table lists about 110,000 clones, 75% to 95% of them singletons. Sequencing used peripheral blood, obtained 28 days after the second AZD1222 dose. These receptors originate from an adult who received the AZD1222 COVID-19 vaccine.

The chain couples TRBV11-2 to TRBJ1-4; tentatively, D is TRBD1 (6 bases). The germline V and J ends were trimmed by 6 bases and 7 bases, with 21 bases remaining between them. CDR1 and CDR2 (germline): SGHAT, FQNNGV. The CDR3 is 16 residues long. The CDR3, as DNA: TGTGCCAGCAGTCTTAGTCCCCCAGGGGCTCCTGAAAAACTGTTTTTT. Translation: CASSLSPPGAPEKLFF. Based on the CDR3 plus reference TRBV11-2 and TRBJ1-4, the full variable domain is EAGVAQSPRYKIIEKRQSVAFWCNPISGHATLYWYQQILGQGPKLLIQFQNNGVVDDSQLPKDRFSAERLKGVDSTLKIQPAKLEDSAVYLCASSLSPPGAPEKLFFGSGTQLSVL.

The genes are TRBV7-8 and TRBJ1-6, with no clear D. The CDR3 is 17 residues long. The V end lost 0 bases, the J end lost 0 bases, and 9 bases lay between the germline ends. CDR1 is SGHVS, CDR2 FQNEAQ, per germline. The CDR3 region is CASSLAGLSSYNSPLHF. CDR3 DNA sequence: TGTGCCAGCAGCTTAGCAGGTCTGTCCTCCTATAATTCACCCCTCCACTTT. Looking up the rest from reference TRBV7-8 and TRBJ1-6 gives the full variable domain: GAGVSQSPRYKVAKRGQDVALRCDPISGHVSLFWYQQALGQGPEFLTYFQNEAQLDKSGLPSDRFFAERPEGSVSTLKIQRTQQEDSAVYLCASSLAGLSSYNSPLHFGNGTRLTVT.

This rearrangement joins TRBV18 to TRBJ1-4; D ambiguous. CDR3 length equals 13 residues. Trimming cost V 2 bases and J 6 bases, with 7 bases left between them. Germline assignment: CDR1 KGHSH and CDR2 LQKENI. CDR3 sequence (DNA): TGTGCCAGCTCACCAGTCGACGATGAAAAACTGTTTTTT. Its translation: CASSPVDDEKLFF. The entire variable domain, with the rest obtained from reference TRBV18 and TRBJ1-4, is as follows: NAGVMQNPRHLVRRRGQEARLRCSPMKGHSHVYWYRQLPEEGLKFMVYLQKENIIDESGMPKERFSAEFPKEGPSILRIQQVVRGDSAAYFCASSPVDDEKLFFGSGTQLSVL.

The chain combines TRBV6-4 with TRBJ1-2; the match to TRBD1 covers 8 bases. CDR1 and CDR2 (germline): MRHNA, SNTAGT. Unmatched junction bases numbered 6, after V lost 5 bases and J lost 4 bases. This CDR3 spans 14 amino acids. The CDR3 DNA sequence: TGTGCCAGCAGTACCCAGGGGGCAGGCTATGGCTACACCTTC. It codes for CASSTQGAGYGYTF.

The V call is TRBV12-3 or TRBV12-4, the J call TRBJ1-1; D possibly corresponds to TRBD1 (5 bases). V was trimmed by 6 bases and J by 2 bases, leaving 7 bases between them. This CDR3 region has 12 residues. The CDR3 bases are TGTGCCAGCAGAACAGGTAACACTGAAGCTTTCTTT. Translation gives CASRTGNTEAFF.

The chain uses TRBV4-1 and TRBJ2-2, with 9 bases that match TRBD2. This CDR3 spans 15 amino acids. Germline CDR1 is MGHRA and CDR2 is YSYEKL. With V trimmed by 4 bases and J by 7 bases, 7 bases remained unmatched. The CDR3 DNA reads as TGCGCCAGCAGCCTATTCGCGGGGGGGCTCGGGGAGCTGTTTTTT. This translates into CASSLFAGGLGELFF.